These 32 T cell receptor beta chains originate from one sample sequenced in a study of blood T cell repertoires in COVID-19. Profiling relied on immunoSEQ multiplex PCR, and the TCRdb table lists in-frame clones only, not all of them. The sample lists about 240,000 clones, roughly 91% occurring once. The specimen was PBMCs or T cells enriched from blood (not recorded which). The receptors stem from a woman aged 25 to 39 who had recovered from COVID-19.

V is TRBV7-3 and J is TRBJ2-2, with 9 bases matching TRBD1. J lost 4 bases, V lost 7 bases, and 7 bases had no gene match. The V gene's germline CDR1 is SGHTA and CDR2 FQGTGA. The CDR3 is 15 amino acids. This CDR3 is CASTSGTGITGELFF. CDR3 nucleotides: TGTGCCAGCACCTCCGGGACAGGGATCACCGGGGAGCTGTTTTTT.

This rearrangement joins TRBV4-3 to TRBJ1-1; 10 bases line up with TRBD1. Germline V CDR1 and CDR2: LGHNA, YSLEER. The CDR3 contains 14 residues. Unmatched junction bases numbered 5, after V lost 5 bases and J lost 5 bases. The CDR3 sequence: CASSFRTGGTEAFF. The CDR3 region has the DNA TGCGCCAGCAGCTTTAGGACAGGGGGGACTGAAGCTTTCTTT.

V is TRBV6-2 or TRBV6-3 and J is TRBJ1-4; D is undetermined. The CDR3 runs 11 residues. CDR1 and CDR2 from the germline V gene are MNHEY and SVGEGT. The V end was cut by 5 bases, the J end by 7 bases, with 5 bases between. CDR3 nucleotide sequence: TGTGCCAGCAGTCATTCTGAAAAACTGTTTTTT. Amino acid sequence: CASSHSEKLFF.

The chain is built from TRBV4-3 and TRBJ1-4; no firm D call. Trimming stripped 0 bases from V and 8 bases from J, with 16 bases between. The germline V gene has CDR1 LGHNA and CDR2 YSLEER. The CDR3 length is 16 residues. CDR3 region: CASSQDPDAGKEKLFF. DNA for the CDR3: TGCGCCAGCAGCCAAGATCCCGATGCGGGTAAAGAAAAACTGTTTTTT.

The V call is TRBV7-2, the J call TRBJ2-3, with D perhaps TRBD2 (5 bases). This CDR3 contains 17 residues. Trimming stripped 5 bases from V and 3 bases from J, with 21 bases between. Germline V gene sequence: CDR1 SGHTA, CDR2 FQGNSA. The CDR3 coding sequence is TGTGCCAGCAGCCCCAGGAGGCCCGGTTACGGAACAGATACGCAGTATTTT. Translation gives CASSPRRPGYGTDTQYF.

The V and J genes are TRBV19 and TRBJ1-5; D perhaps matches TRBD1 (6 bases). The CDR3 sequence is 15 residues long. Trimming left V 4 bases short and J 1 base short, with 11 bases between. Germline values: CDR1 LNHDA, CDR2 SQIVND (reference sequence). The CDR3 nucleotides are TGTGCCAGTAGTAATCCTCAGGGGAGCAATCAGCCCCAGCATTTT. Translation: CASSNPQGSNQPQHF.

The chain is built from TRBV28 and TRBJ1-1; 7 positions agree with TRBD1. The CDR3 covers 16 residues. Germline loops: CDR1 MDHEN, CDR2 SYDVKM. The J segment lost 1 base and the V segment lost 3 bases, leaving 8 bases of the junction unmatched. Here the CDR3 reads CASSLRQGAGNTEAFF. In DNA, the CDR3 is TGTGCCAGCAGTTTGCGACAGGGTGCAGGGAACACTGAAGCTTTCTTT.

The chain joins TRBV12-5 to TRBJ2-1, with 10 bases lining up with TRBD2. Germline-derived CDR1 and CDR2 are LGHNT and FRNRAP. V lost 2 bases and J lost 3; bases outside the gene matches: 4. The CDR3 totals 16 residues. The CDR3 reads CASGLILAGDYNEQFF. CDR3 DNA: TGTGCTAGTGGTTTGATTCTAGCGGGAGACTACAATGAGCAGTTCTTC. Complete variable domain (other parts from reference TRBV12-5 and TRBJ2-1): DARVTQTPRHKVTEMGQEVTMRCQPILGHNTVFWYRQTMMQGLELLAYFRNRAPLDDSGMPKDRFSAEMPDATLATLKIQPSEPRDSAVYFCASGLILAGDYNEQFFGPGTRLTVL.

The J gene is TRBJ1-5, the V gene TRBV29-1; 9 bases are shared with TRBD1. CDR1 and CDR2 from the germline V gene are SQVTM and ANQGSEA. The CDR3 sequence is 14 residues long. Trimming removed 4 bases from V and 4 bases from J; junction bases left unmatched: 5. As DNA, the CDR3 is TGCAGCGTTGCTTCCGGGACAGGGAATCAGCCCCAGCATTTT. This sequence encodes CSVASGTGNQPQHF.

The rearrangement uses TRBV28 and TRBJ1-2; 10 bases agree with TRBD1. The CDR3 length is 13 residues. The junction had 5 bases not matched to a gene; V was cut back by 5 bases and J by 8 bases. Germline V gene sequence: CDR1 MDHEN, CDR2 SYDVKM. CDR3 DNA: TGTGCCAGCAGTCCATCGACAGGGGGCGGCTACACCTTC. As protein: CASSPSTGGGYTF.

This chain uses TRBV2 with TRBJ1-1, with a tentative D call TRBD1 (6 bases). The germline gives CDR1 SNHLY, CDR2 FYNNEI. V lost 7 bases, J lost 3 bases, and 12 bases lay in between. This CDR3 has 13 amino acids. In DNA, the CDR3 is TGTGCCAGCATTGTGGGGGCTCACACTGAAGCTTTCTTT. Its protein is CASIVGAHTEAFF.

The V gene is TRBV9, the J gene TRBJ1-2; TRBD1 matches 7 bases. The germline V gene has CDR1 SGDLS and CDR2 YYNGEE. Germline trimming cut 0 bases from V and 1 base from J; bases unmatched to any gene: 3. The CDR3 extends over 15 amino acids. The CDR3 DNA is TGTGCCAGCAGCGTAGGCCGGGACAGTAACTATGGCTACACCTTC. It is translated as CASSVGRDSNYGYTF.

The table lists this clone with a count of one. The chain carries TRBV27 and TRBJ2-1, with TRBD2 identical over 12 bases. CDR1 MNHEY and CDR2 SMNVEV come from the germline V gene (reference sequence). V was clipped by 4 bases and J by 8 bases; unmatched bases: 12. This CDR3 is built from 17 residues. The CDR3 sequence: CASSSPLAGGPTDEQFF. DNA for the CDR3: TGTGCCAGCAGTTCTCCTCTAGCGGGAGGGCCCACGGATGAGCAGTTCTTC.

The J gene is TRBJ2-7, the V gene TRBV18; D is possibly TRBD1 (6 bases). The V gene's germline CDR1 is KGHSH and CDR2 LQKENI. There are 15 residues in the CDR3. Trimming cost V 1 base and J 6 bases, with 16 bases left between them. The CDR3 region is CASSPQVVRGSEQYF. The CDR3 coding sequence is TGTGCCAGCTCACCACAAGTCGTGAGGGGGTCCGAGCAGTACTTC.

The CDR3 loop reads CASSYPRRGSGRVEQYF. The CDR3 coding sequence is TGTGCCAGCAGCTACCCCCGGAGGGGAAGCGGGAGAGTAGAGCAGTACTTC. The J gene is TRBJ2-7, the V gene TRBV5-8, with 8 bases fitting TRBD2. Germline V lookup: CDR1 SGHTS, CDR2 YDEGEE. CDR3 length: 17 amino acids. V shed 3 bases and J 7 bases; nucleotides not matched to a gene: 18.

This clone was recorded once. V gene TRBV5-1 combines with J gene TRBJ2-3, with a possible D match to TRBD2 (5 bases). CDR1 SGHRS and CDR2 YFSETQ come from the germline V gene. The CDR3 totals 15 residues. V dropped 4 bases and J dropped 1 base, with 13 bases sitting between them. Here the CDR3 DNA reads TGCGCCAGCAGCCCCCTTGACGGGGGCACAGATACGCAGTATTTT. Translating it yields CASSPLDGGTDTQYF. Combining the CDR3 with reference TRBV5-1 and TRBJ2-3 gives the whole variable domain KAGVTQTPRYLIKTRGQQVTLSCSPISGHRSVSWYQQTPGQGLQFLFEYFSETQRNKGNFPGRFSGRQFSNSRSEMNVSTLELGDSALYLCASSPLDGGTDTQYFGPGTRLTVL.

V is TRBV5-1 and J is TRBJ1-2, with D uncertain. The V end lost 7 bases, the J end lost 6 bases, and 19 bases lay between the germline ends. Germline loops: CDR1 SGHRS, CDR2 YFSETQ. The CDR3 has 14 amino acids. CDR3 nucleotides: TGCGCCAGCCGCGAAGGGAGCGCCACACATGGCTACACCTTC. Residues: CASREGSATHGYTF.

This sequence joins TRBV5-1 and TRBJ2-7; a possible D gene is TRBD2 (5 bases). This CDR3 comprises 13 residues. V dropped 2 bases and J dropped 6 bases, with 12 bases sitting between them. Germline CDR1 is SGHRS and CDR2 is YFSETQ. CDR3 residues: CASSFTVGGEQYF. CDR3 sequence (DNA): TGCGCCAGCAGCTTCACAGTAGGAGGCGAGCAGTACTTC.

This chain links TRBV6-1 with TRBJ2-1; 7 nucleotides align to TRBD2. Germline V lookup: CDR1 MNHNS, CDR2 SASEGT. CDR3 length: 16 amino acids. The trim removed 4 bases at V and 4 bases at J, leaving 10 bases unmatched. Here the CDR3 DNA reads TGTGCCAGCAGTGTTAGCGGGTCCCCCTTTTACAATGAGCAGTTCTTC. This codes for CASSVSGSPFYNEQFF.

This clone was picked up a small number of times. This chain links TRBV6-5 with TRBJ1-1, with TRBD1 matching 10 bases. V dropped 6 bases and J dropped 8; count of bases not matched to a gene: 6. The CDR3 consists of 13 residues. Germline CDR1 reads MNHEY; CDR2 reads SVGAGI. CDR3 bases: TGTGCCAGCAGCCGGGACAGGGGAGCCGAAGCTTTCTTT. Its protein product is CASSRDRGAEAFF.

The rearrangement joins TRBV28 to TRBJ1-1; the match to TRBD1 covers 7 bases. The CDR3 sequence is 15 residues long. The germline CDR1 and CDR2 sequences are MDHEN and SYDVKM. V shed 4 bases and J 0 bases; nucleotides not matched to a gene: 5. CDR3 in DNA: TGTGCCAGCAGTTCGACAGGGTTTATGAACACTGAAGCTTTCTTT. Its protein is CASSSTGFMNTEAFF.

The gene calls are TRBV30 and TRBJ2-5, with D maybe TRBD1 (6 bases). The CDR3 spans 13 residues. V was pared by 7 bases and J by 4 bases, with 16 bases between. Germline V gene data show CDR1 as GTSNPN and CDR2 as SVGIG (reference sequence). Written as DNA, the CDR3 is TGTGCCTCAACAGGGCCATGGGGAGAGACCCAGTACTTC. This sequence encodes CASTGPWGETQYF. Drawing the rest from reference TRBV30 and TRBJ2-5, the complete variable domain is SQTIHQWPATLVQPVGSPLSLECTVEGTSNPNLYWYRQAAGRGLQLLFYSVGIGQISSEVPQNLSASRPQDRQFILSSKKLLLSDSGFYLCASTGPWGETQYFGPGTRLLVL.

This chain links TRBV4-1 with TRBJ1-6, with D possibly matching TRBD1 (6 bases). Germline V gives CDR1 MGHRA, CDR2 YSYEKL. V was pared by 2 bases and J by 7 bases, with 21 bases between. The CDR3 is made up of 18 amino acids. CDR3 sequence: CASSQTEDRPKGNSPLHF. CDR3 coding DNA: TGCGCCAGCAGCCAAACGGAGGACAGACCAAAAGGAAATTCACCCCTCCACTTT.

The V gene is TRBV19, the J gene TRBJ1-5; D perhaps matches TRBD1 (5 bases). The CDR3 extends over 13 amino acids. CDR1 and CDR2 (germline): LNHDA, SQIVND (reference sequence). V was trimmed by 9 bases and J by 5 bases, leaving 14 bases between them. Here the CDR3 reads CASRPWGDQPQHF. The CDR3 DNA reads TGTGCCAGCCGACCTTGGGGGGATCAGCCCCAGCATTTT.

This clone was observed a single time. The chain is built from TRBV7-8 and TRBJ1-2; D gene ambiguous. This CDR3 is built from 16 residues. The V gene's germline CDR1 is SGHVS and CDR2 FQNEAQ. Trimming took off 0 bases at V and 4 bases at J, with 15 bases between the two ends. The CDR3 DNA follows: TGTGCCAGCAGCTTAGCCAATATCCTGGGCCCCTATGGCTACACCTTC. Translation gives CASSLANILGPYGYTF.

The V gene is TRBV18, the J gene TRBJ1-2; TRBD1 matches at 8 bases. Germline V lookup: CDR1 KGHSH, CDR2 LQKENI. Trimming at V came to 2 bases and at J to 4 bases, leaving 0 bases not matched to a gene. CDR3 length equals 13 residues. The CDR3 region has the DNA TGTGCCAGCTCACCAACAGGGGGCTATGGCTACACCTTC. This encodes CASSPTGGYGYTF.

The gene calls are TRBV18 and TRBJ2-3; TRBD2 matches 11 bases. This CDR3 contains 17 residues. CDR1 and CDR2 (germline): KGHSH, LQKENI. V was clipped by 2 bases and J by 0 bases; unmatched bases: 4. CDR3 loop: CASSPGTSGLSTDTQYF. CDR3 bases: TGTGCCAGCTCACCAGGGACTAGCGGACTGAGCACAGATACGCAGTATTTT.

The chain couples TRBV27 to TRBJ2-3, with D possibly TRBD1 on 6 matching bases. This CDR3 has 16 amino acids. Trimming removed 4 bases at V and 5 bases at J, with 19 bases between. Germline V gene data show CDR1 as MNHEY and CDR2 as SMNVEV (reference sequence). The CDR3 loop is CASSSLTGPALDTQYF. CDR3 nucleotide sequence: TGTGCCAGCAGTTCCCTGACAGGCCCTGCCTTAGATACGCAGTATTTT.

Remarks on this clone: Since no conserved phenylalanine or tryptophan closes the CDR3, a read error is the likely cause. Because the CDR3's place on the DNA is in doubt, the DNA is left out and the CDR3 is given as listed by TCRdb. The J gene is TRBJ2-6, the V gene TRBV28; the tabulated D call, TRBD2, remains unverified against the DNA. CDR1 MDHEN and CDR2 SYDVKM come from the germline V gene. The CDR3 contains 11 residues when both ends are counted. Here the CDR3 reads CASSLSSGREV.

V is TRBV30 and J is TRBJ1-5; TRBD1 is a possible D gene (5 bases). CDR1 is GTSNPN and CDR2 is SVGIG in the germline V gene (reference sequence). The CDR3 sequence is 13 residues long. V lost 2 bases to trimming and J lost 7 bases, with 12 bases between them. The CDR3 here is CAWSSLGGQPQHF. DNA for the CDR3: TGTGCCTGGAGTAGCCTGGGGGGGCAGCCCCAGCATTTT. The whole variable domain, remainder taken from reference TRBV30 and TRBJ1-5, is SQTIHQWPATLVQPVGSPLSLECTVEGTSNPNLYWYRQAAGRGLQLLFYSVGIGQISSEVPQNLSASRPQDRQFILSSKKLLLSDSGFYLCAWSSLGGQPQHFGDGTRLSIL.

The V call is TRBV5-1, the J call TRBJ2-2; 7 bases align to TRBD2. V shed 4 bases, J shed 4 bases, and the junction held 19 bases outside the gene matches. The germline CDR1 and CDR2 sequences are SGHRS and YFSETQ. The CDR3 spans 19 residues. The CDR3 loop reads CASSPAGLSSSGVTGELFF. In nucleotides, the CDR3 is TGCGCCAGCAGCCCCGCCGGGCTCTCCTCAAGCGGGGTCACCGGGGAGCTGTTTTTT.

The chain links TRBV5-1 to TRBJ1-4; 9 nucleotides agree with TRBD1. Germline V gene data show CDR1 as SGHRS and CDR2 as YFSETQ. The CDR3 runs 16 residues. V was pared by 1 base and J by 0 bases, with 1 base of the junction left unmatched. This CDR3 is CASSLTGGSTNEKLFF. The CDR3 DNA reads TGCGCCAGCAGCTTGACAGGGGGCTCAACTAATGAAAAACTGTTTTTT.